This TCR beta chain was observed in a study of blood T cell repertoires in COVID-19. Study-level background: There were acute and convalescent COVID-19 samples, and they came from the United States, Italy and Spain. Sample material is recorded as cDNA or gDNA derived from T cells, B-cell-depleted T cells, or PBMCs.

Original handling: Reference gene primer amplification in the assay estimated nucleated cell counts. The assay was immunoSEQ multiplex PCR, and TCRdb's table has in-frame clones only and misses some. The V and J calls and clone size come from that table; D and trimming were worked out from the DNA. The table records 150,000 to 200,000 clones, 86% of them present only once. Germline assignment: CDR1 LGHNA and CDR2 YNFKEQ. With 0 bases clipped from V and 2 bases from J, the junction kept 1 base outside the gene matches. The length of the CDR3 is 14 residues. The sequence derives from a woman in her 70s with acute or convalescent COVID-19. Sequencing was performed on peripheral blood. The chain couples TRBV4-2 to TRBJ2-7, with 7 bases identical to TRBD2. In DNA form, the CDR3 reads TGTGCCAGCAGCCAAGAAGCGGGAACCTACGAGCAGTACTTC. It codes for CASSQEAGTYEQYF.